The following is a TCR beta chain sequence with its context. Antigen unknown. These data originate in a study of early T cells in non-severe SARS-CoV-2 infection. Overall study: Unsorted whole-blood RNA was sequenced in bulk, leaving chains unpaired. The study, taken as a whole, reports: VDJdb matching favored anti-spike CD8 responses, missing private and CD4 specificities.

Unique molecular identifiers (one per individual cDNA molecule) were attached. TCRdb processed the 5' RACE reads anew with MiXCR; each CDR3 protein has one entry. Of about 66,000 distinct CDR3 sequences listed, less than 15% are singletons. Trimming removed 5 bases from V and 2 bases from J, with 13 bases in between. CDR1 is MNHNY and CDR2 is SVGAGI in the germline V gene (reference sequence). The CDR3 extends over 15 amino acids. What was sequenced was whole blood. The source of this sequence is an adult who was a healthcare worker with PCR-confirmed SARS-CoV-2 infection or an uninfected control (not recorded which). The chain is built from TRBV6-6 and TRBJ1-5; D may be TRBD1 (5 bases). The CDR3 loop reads CASSLMTAGNQPQHF. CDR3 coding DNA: TGTGCCAGCAGTCTCATGACAGCGGGCAATCAGCCCCAGCATTTT.